The 4 T cell receptor beta chains reported below all come from one sample, sequenced in a study of shared clonotypes between healthy human individuals. Profiled with immunoSEQ multiplex PCR; TCRdb holds only in-frame clones, not every one. The table lists around 2.5 million clones, 93% of them singletons. The sequenced material came from naive CD4+ T cells from PBMCs. Subset in this sample: CD45RA+ positively selected. These receptors all stem from a man younger than 35 in good health. Some clones in this sample may be carry-over from other donors' samples.

V gene TRBV7-2 combines with J gene TRBJ2-7; 12 bases fit TRBD2. The CDR3 contains 14 residues. Germline trimming cut 9 bases from V and 5 bases from J; bases unmatched to any gene: 8. Germline values: CDR1 SGHTA, CDR2 FQGNSA. CDR3 residues: CASRLAGAPHEQYF. The CDR3, as DNA: TGTGCCAGTAGACTAGCGGGAGCACCCCACGAGCAGTACTTC.

V is TRBV10-3 and J is TRBJ2-2; no clear D gene. Germline loops: CDR1 ENHRY, CDR2 SYGVKD. The germline V and J ends were trimmed by 4 bases and 0 bases, with 15 bases remaining between them. CDR3 length equals 17 residues. DNA for the CDR3: TGTGCCATCAGTGCATCGCTGCAGTTCGCGAACACCGGGGAGCTGTTTTTT. It specifies CAISASLQFANTGELFF.

The V and J genes are TRBV10-3 and TRBJ2-7, with TRBD1 as a possible D gene (6 bases). V lost 2 bases to trimming and J lost 6 bases, with 11 bases between them. The CDR3 totals 13 residues. CDR1 is ENHRY, CDR2 SYGVKD, per germline. The CDR3 DNA sequence: TGTGCCATCAGTGAGGTCAGGGGAAGCGAGCAGTACTTC. Residues: CAISEVRGSEQYF.

The V call is TRBV5-1, the J call TRBJ2-1; D not certain. The CDR3 spans 14 residues. Germline V gene sequence: CDR1 SGHRS, CDR2 YFSETQ. The ends were cut back, 3 bases at V and 5 bases at J, with 12 bases in the middle. CDR3 residues: CASSSTGPHNEQFF. The CDR3 DNA is TGCGCCAGCAGCTCGACCGGACCACACAATGAGCAGTTCTTC.